This T cell receptor (beta chain) emerged from a study of technical replicates of blood from a few donors. This CDR3 is built from 15 residues. The V and J ends lost 4 bases and 6 bases respectively, with 16 bases between them. Germline assignment: CDR1 SGHVS and CDR2 FQNEAQ. TCRdb keeps only in-frame clones here, not all; method: immunoSEQ multiplex PCR. The sample lists around 80,000 clones, 90% to 98% seen once, with about 0.31% in the top ten. V and J are TRBV7-8 and TRBJ1-5; the D is unclear. This TCR came from a human donor in good health. Sequencing was carried out using T cells isolated from PBMCs. The CDR3 region is CASSSVGPSGQPQHF. As DNA, the CDR3 is TGTGCCAGCAGCTCGGTGGGCCCATCAGGTCAGCCCCAGCATTTT.